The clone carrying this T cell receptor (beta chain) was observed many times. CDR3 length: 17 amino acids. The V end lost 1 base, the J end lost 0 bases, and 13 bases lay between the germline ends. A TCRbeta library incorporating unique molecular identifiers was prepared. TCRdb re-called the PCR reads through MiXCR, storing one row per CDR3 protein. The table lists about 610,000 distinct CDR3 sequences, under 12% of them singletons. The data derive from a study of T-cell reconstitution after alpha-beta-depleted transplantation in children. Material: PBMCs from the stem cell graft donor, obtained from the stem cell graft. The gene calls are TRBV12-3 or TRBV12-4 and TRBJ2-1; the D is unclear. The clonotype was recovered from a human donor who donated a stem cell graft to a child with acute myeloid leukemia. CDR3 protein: CASSLVHPRSSYNEQFF. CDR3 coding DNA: TGTGCCAGCAGTTTAGTACACCCTAGGAGCTCCTACAATGAGCAGTTCTTC.